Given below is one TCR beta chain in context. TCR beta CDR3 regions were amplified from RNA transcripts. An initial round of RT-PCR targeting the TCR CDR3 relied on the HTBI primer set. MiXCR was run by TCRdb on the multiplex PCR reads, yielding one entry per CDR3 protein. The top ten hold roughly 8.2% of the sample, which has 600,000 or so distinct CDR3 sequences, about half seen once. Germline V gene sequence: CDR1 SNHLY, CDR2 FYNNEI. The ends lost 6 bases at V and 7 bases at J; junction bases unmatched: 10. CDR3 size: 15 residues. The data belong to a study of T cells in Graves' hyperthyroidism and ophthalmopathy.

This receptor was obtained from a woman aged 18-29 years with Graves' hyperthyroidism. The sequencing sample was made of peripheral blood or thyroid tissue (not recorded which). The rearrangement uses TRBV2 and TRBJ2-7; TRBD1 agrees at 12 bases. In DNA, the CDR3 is TGTGCCAGCAGCGGGACAGGGGGCCTAATGAGGGAGCAGTACTTC. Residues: CASSGTGGLMREQYF.